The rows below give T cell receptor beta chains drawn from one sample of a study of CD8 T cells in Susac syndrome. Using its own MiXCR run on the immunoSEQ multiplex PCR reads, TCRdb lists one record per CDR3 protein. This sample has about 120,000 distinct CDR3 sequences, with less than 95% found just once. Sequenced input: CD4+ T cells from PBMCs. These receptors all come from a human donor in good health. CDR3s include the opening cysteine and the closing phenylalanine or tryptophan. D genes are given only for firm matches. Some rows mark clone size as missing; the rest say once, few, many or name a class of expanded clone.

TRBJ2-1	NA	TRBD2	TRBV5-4	TGTGCCAGCAGCTTGTTGGGACTAGCGGGAGAGGATGAGCAGTTCTTC	CASSLLGLAGEDEQFF
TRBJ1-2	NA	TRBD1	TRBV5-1	TGCGCCAGCAGCCCGGACGGGACAGGGGGCTTGTATGGCTACACCTTC	CASSPDGTGGLYGYTF
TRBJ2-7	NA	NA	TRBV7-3	TGTGCCAGCAGTTTAGGCGCTGTAAGCGAGCAGTACTTC	CASSLGAVSEQYF
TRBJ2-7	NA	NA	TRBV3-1	TGTGCCAGCAGCCTAGCAACCTACCGGGACACCCGAGCCTACGAGCAGTACTTC	CASSLATYRDTRAYEQYF
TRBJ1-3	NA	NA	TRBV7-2	TGTGCCAGCAGCCCGGAGGCGGGGTTGGTGATTGGAAACACCATATATTTT	CASSPEAGLVIGNTIYF
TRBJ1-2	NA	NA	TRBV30	TGTGCCTGGAGCCAGAGAATCCTATATGGCTACACCTTC	CAWSQRILYGYTF
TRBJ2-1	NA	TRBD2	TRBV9	TGTGCCAGCAGCGTACTGACTAGCGGGACCTCCTACAATGAGCAGTTCTTC	CASSVLTSGTSYNEQFF
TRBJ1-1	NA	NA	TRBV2	TGTGCCAGCAGTGAGCAGGGAAATGGGCTCACTGAAGCTTTCTTT	CASSEQGNGLTEAFF
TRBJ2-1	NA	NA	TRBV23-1	TGCGCCAGCAGTCTCTCTCAGGGTTGGGGAGGTGAGCAGTTCTTC	CASSLSQGWGGEQFF
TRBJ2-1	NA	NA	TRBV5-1	TGCGCCAGCAGCTTCCGAGTGGGCTATGAGCAGTTCTTC	CASSFRVGYEQFF
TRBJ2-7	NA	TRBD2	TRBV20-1	TGCAGTGCTAGATCTGGGGTCGGACTAGCGGGAAGCTTGGAGCAGTACTTC	CSARSGVGLAGSLEQYF
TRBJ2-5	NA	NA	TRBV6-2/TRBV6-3	TGTGCCAGCACCACTCAAAACGGAAGGAGGGAGACCCAGTACTTC	CASTTQNGRRETQYF
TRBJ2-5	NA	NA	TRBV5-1	TGCGCCAGCAGGTCCGGATGGGAACAAGAGACCCAGTACTTC	CASRSGWEQETQYF
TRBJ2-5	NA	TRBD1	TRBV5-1	TGCGCCAGCAGCTTCGACAGGGGGCTGGAGACCCAGTACTTC	CASSFDRGLETQYF
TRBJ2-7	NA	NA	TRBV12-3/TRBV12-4	TGTGCCAGCAGTACCCAACCAAGGTCCGTGTACGAGCAGTACTTC	CASSTQPRSVYEQYF
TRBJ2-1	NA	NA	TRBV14	TGTGCCAGCAGCCATCGGCGGGATTACAATGAGCAGTTCTTC	CASSHRRDYNEQFF
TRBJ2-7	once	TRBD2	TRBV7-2	TGTGCCAGCAGCATCTCTAGCGGGAGCCCCCCCTACGAGCAGTACTTC	CASSISSGSPPYEQYF
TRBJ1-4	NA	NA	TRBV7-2	TGTGCCAGCAGCCTCCTGGTAGGGGAGAGTGAAAAACTGTTTTTT	CASSLLVGESEKLFF
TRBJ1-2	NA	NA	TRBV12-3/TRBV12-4	TGTGCCAGCAGTTTTGGGACGGCGGGTGGCTACACCTTC	CASSFGTAGGYTF
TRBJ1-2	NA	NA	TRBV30	TGTGCCTGGAGTGGGTCCGGGGATTCTGGCTACACCTTC	CAWSGSGDSGYTF
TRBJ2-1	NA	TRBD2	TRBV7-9	TGTGCCAGCAGCTCGGGACTAGCGGGACTCACTACCTACAATGAGCAGTTCTTC	CASSSGLAGLTTYNEQFF
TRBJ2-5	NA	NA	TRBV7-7	TGTGCTAGCAGCTTGGACTCTCAAGAGACCCAGTACTTC	CASSLDSQETQYF
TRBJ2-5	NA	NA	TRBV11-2	TGTGCCAGCAGCTTAGATCCCCAAGAGACCCAGTACTTC	CASSLDPQETQYF
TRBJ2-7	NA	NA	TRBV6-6	TGTGCCAGTAGGGCCTACGAGCAGTACTTC	CASRAYEQYF
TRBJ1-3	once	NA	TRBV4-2	TGTGCCAGCAGCCGGACATTGAGCTCTGGAAACACCATATATTTT	CASSRTLSSGNTIYF
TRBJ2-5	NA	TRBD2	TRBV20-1	TGCAGTGCCTGGGACGGGAGGGTGGGGGAGACCCAGTACTTC	CSAWDGRVGETQYF
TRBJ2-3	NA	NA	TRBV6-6	TGTGCCAGCAGTCAAGGTCATACGCAGTATTTT	CASSQGHTQYF
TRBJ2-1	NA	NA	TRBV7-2	TGTGCCAGCAGCTTAAGTGGGGAACGAGAGCAGTTCTTC	CASSLSGEREQFF
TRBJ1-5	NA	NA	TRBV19	TGTGCCAGTAGTATAGGGGAAGCAGGGAGCAATCAGCCCCAGCATTTT	CASSIGEAGSNQPQHF
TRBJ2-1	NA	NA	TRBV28	TGTGCCAGCACACAGCACAATGAGCAGTTCTTC	CASTQHNEQFF
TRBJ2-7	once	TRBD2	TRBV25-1	TGTGCCAGCAGTGACAGACTAGCGGGGCCATACGAGCAGTACTTC	CASSDRLAGPYEQYF
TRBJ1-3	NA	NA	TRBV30	TGTGCCTGGATTCGTGGCAGTGGCTCTGGAAACACCATATATTTT	CAWIRGSGSGNTIYF
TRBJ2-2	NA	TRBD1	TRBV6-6	TGTGCCAGCAGTTACTCGAGTCAGGGGGCCGGGGAGCTGTTTTTT	CASSYSSQGAGELFF
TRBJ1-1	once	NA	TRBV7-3	TGTGCCAGCAGGTCTGGGTCGGGGAGAGCTTTCTTT	CASRSGSGRAFF
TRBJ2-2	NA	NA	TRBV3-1	TGTGCCAGCAGCCAAGATCGTCCAAGTCGGGTCGGGGAGCTGTTTTTT	CASSQDRPSRVGELFF
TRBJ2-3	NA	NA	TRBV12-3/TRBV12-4	TGTGCCAGCAGCACGCTGGATACGCAGTATTTT	CASSTLDTQYF
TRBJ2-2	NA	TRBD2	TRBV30	TGTGCCTGGTCGGGACTAGCGGCGAACACCGGGGAGCTGTTCTTT	CAWSGLAANTGELFF
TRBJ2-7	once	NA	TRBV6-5	TGTGCCAGCAAGATGAAACCGGGACCCACGGAGCAGTACTTC	CASKMKPGPTEQYF
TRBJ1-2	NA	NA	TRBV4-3	TGCGCCAGCAGCGTCCGGGGGGCGGACTATGGCTACACCTTC	CASSVRGADYGYTF
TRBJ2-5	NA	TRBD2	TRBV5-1	TGCGCCAGCAGCTTCGGGACTACATCGCAGACCCAGTACTTC	CASSFGTTSQTQYF
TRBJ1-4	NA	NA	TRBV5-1	TGCGCCAGCAGCTTGGACGGATTAAATGAAAAACTGTTTTTT	CASSLDGLNEKLFF
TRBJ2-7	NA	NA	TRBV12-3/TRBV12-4	TGTGCCAGCAGTTCTGGCGAAGGCTACGAGCAGTACTTC	CASSSGEGYEQYF